This entry concerns a single TCR beta chain. The target antigen is unknown. The data were produced by immunoSEQ multiplex PCR, yet TCRdb's version contains in-frame clones alone and is incomplete. The sample gives about 2 million clones, over 85% of which show up once; 0.13% is in the top ten. This sample is part of a study of shared clonotypes between healthy human individuals. Study-wide context: Per donor, CD8 memory used one plate, CD8 naive used two, CD4 memory used three and CD4 naive used three.

V lost 6 bases to trimming and J lost 1 base, with 17 bases between them. This CDR3 has 15 residues. Germline CDR1 reads GTSNPN; CDR2 reads SVGIG (reference sequence). Study-level findings and limits: Generally, naive subsets came out with larger estimated richness than memory subsets. Rarefaction gave evidence that sorted-subset sequencing remained incomplete despite large depth.

The receptor was isolated from a man aged 18 to 35 in good health. V is TRBV30 and J is TRBJ2-3, with D possibly being TRBD1 (6 bases). Sequencing input: naive CD4+ T cells sorted from blood. As for subset: CD45RA+ positively selected. CDR3 region: CACNRAPHGTDTQYF. The CDR3 nucleotides are TGTGCCTGCAACAGGGCCCCACACGGCACAGATACGCAGTATTTT.